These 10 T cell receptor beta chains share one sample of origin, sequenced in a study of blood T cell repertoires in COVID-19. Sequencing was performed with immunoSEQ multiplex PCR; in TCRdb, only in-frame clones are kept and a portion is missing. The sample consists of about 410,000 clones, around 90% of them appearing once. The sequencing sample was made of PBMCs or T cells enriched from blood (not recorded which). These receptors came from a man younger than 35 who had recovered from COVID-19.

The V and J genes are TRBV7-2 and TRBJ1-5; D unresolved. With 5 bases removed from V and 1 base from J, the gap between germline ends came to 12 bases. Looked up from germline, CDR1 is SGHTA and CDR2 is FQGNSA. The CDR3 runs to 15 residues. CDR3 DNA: TGTGCCAGCAGCCGGCGGGCGATGAGCAATCAGCCCCAGCATTTT. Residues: CASSRRAMSNQPQHF.

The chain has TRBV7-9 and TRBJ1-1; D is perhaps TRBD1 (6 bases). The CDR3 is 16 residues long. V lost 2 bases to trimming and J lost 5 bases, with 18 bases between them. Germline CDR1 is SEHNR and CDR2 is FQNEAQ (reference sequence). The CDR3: CASSLSAQGRGTEAFF. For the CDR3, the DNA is TGTGCCAGCAGCTTATCCGCACAGGGTAGGGGTACTGAAGCTTTCTTT.

The CDR3 loop reads CASSTMREQFF. The CDR3 bases are TGTGCCAGCAGCACCATGAGGGAGCAGTTCTTC. The chain couples TRBV13 to TRBJ2-1; D gene uncertain. CDR1 is PRHDT and CDR2 is FYEKMQ in the germline V gene (reference sequence). The V and J ends lost 5 bases and 10 bases respectively, with 9 bases between them. There are 11 residues in the CDR3.

As DNA, the CDR3 is TGTGCCACCAGCAGAGATCCGGGGTATACTGAAGCTTTCTTT. It translates to CATSRDPGYTEAFF. J is TRBJ1-1 and V is TRBV15; D is ambiguous. V dropped 0 bases and J dropped 5 bases, with 10 bases sitting between them. CDR3 length equals 14 residues. CDR1 and CDR2 from the germline V gene are LNHNV and YYDKDF (reference sequence).

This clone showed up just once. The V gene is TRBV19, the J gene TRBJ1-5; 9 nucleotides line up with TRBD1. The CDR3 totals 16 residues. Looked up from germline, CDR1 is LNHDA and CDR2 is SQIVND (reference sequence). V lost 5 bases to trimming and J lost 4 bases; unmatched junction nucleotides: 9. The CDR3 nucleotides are TGTGCCAGTAGTGCGACCCGACAGGGGGTAAATCAGCCCCAGCATTTT. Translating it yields CASSATRQGVNQPQHF. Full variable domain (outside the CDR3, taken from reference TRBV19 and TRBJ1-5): DGGITQSPKYLFRKEGQNVTLSCEQNLNHDAMYWYRQDPGQGLRLIYYSQIVNDFQKGDIAEGYSVSREKKESFPLTVTSAQKNPTAFYLCASSATRQGVNQPQHFGDGTRLSIL.

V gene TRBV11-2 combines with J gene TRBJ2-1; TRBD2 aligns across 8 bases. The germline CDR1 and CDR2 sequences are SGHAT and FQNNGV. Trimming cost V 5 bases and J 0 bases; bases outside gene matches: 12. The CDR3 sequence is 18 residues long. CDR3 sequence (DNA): TGTGCCAGCAGCCCAAAAGAGCAGAGCGGGAGCTCCTACAATGAGCAGTTCTTC. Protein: CASSPKEQSGSSYNEQFF.

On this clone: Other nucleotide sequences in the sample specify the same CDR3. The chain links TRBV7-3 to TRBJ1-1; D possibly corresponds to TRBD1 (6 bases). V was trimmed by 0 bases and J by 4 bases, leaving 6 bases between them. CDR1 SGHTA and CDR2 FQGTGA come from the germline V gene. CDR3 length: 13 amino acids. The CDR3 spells CASSLTGGTEAFF. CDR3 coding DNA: TGTGCCAGCAGCTTAACAGGGGGCACTGAAGCTTTCTTT.

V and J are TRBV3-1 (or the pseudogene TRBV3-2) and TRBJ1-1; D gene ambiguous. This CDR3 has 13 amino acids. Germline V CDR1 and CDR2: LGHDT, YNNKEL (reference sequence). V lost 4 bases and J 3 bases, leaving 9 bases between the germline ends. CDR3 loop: CASSLWPDTEAFF. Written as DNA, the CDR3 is TGTGCCAGCAGCCTTTGGCCAGACACTGAAGCTTTCTTT.

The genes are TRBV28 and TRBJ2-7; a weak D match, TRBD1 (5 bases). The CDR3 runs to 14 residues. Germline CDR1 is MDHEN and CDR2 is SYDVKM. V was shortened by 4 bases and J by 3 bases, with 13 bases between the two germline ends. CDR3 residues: CASSYTVQVYEQYF. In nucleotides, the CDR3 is TGTGCCAGCAGTTACACTGTACAGGTCTACGAGCAGTACTTC.

CDR3 coding DNA: TGTGCCAGCAGCAAAAGGGCGGGAAGGCGGGGGGAGCTGTTTTTT. Residues: CASSKRAGRRGELFF. The genes are TRBV21-1 and TRBJ2-2; TRBD2, the table's D call, was not compared with the DNA. TRBV21-1 is termed a pseudogene. The CDR3 is made up of 15 amino acids.